The TCR beta chain under discussion was sequenced for a study of OX40 agonist ivuxolimab in advanced cancers. Study results and caveats: Some patients who did not respond also had low normalized T-cell clonal expansion. By week 6 at 0.1 to 3.0 mg/kg, blood CD4+ and CD8+ T cells had expanded clonally. Partly responding patients at 0.1-3.0 mg/kg showed some of the smallest clonal expansion.

Measured with immunoSEQ multiplex PCR; TCRdb has only the in-frame clones, and not every one. The sample lists about 70,000 clones, roughly 90% occurring once. Details on this clone: Antigen specificity is unknown.

The germline V gene encodes CDR1 LNHDA and CDR2 SQIVND (reference sequence). This CDR3 contains 18 residues. With 0 bases clipped from V and 4 bases from J, the junction kept 12 bases outside the gene matches. The J gene is TRBJ2-5, the V gene TRBV19; 9 bases are a match to TRBD2. The source material was CD4+ or CD8+ T cells sorted from blood, sampled in a trial of the OX40 agonist ivuxolimab. This clonotype was sampled from an adult with an advanced solid tumor such as melanoma, head and neck, liver or kidney cancer. The CDR3 spells CASSIDRSGGSRAETQYF. The CDR3 bases are TGTGCCAGTAGTATAGATCGCAGCGGGGGGTCTCGCGCAGAGACCCAGTACTTC.